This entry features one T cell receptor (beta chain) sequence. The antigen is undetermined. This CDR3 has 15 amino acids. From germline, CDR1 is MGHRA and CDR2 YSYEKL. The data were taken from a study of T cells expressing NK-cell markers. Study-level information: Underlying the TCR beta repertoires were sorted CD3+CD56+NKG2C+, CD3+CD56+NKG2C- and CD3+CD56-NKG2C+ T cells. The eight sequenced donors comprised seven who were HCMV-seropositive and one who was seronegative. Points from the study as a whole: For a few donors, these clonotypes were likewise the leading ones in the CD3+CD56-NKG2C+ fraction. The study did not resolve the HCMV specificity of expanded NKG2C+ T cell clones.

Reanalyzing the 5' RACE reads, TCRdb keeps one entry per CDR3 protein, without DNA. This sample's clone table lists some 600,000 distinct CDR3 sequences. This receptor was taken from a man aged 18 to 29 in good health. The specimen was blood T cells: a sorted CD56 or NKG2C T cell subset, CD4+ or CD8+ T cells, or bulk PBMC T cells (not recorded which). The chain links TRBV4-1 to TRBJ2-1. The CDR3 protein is CASSVMAIMGNEQFF.